A single sample gave rise to the 5 T cell receptor beta chains below, sequenced in a study of blood T cell repertoires in COVID-19. Generated by immunoSEQ multiplex PCR, the TCRdb table keeps only in-frame clones and is missing some. The table shows 140,000 or so clones, with 80% to 85% occurring only once. Material for sequencing was peripheral blood. The receptor source for this set is a woman aged 80 or over with acute or convalescent COVID-19.

This clone appeared once. This chain joins TRBV2 and TRBJ2-6; D is possibly TRBD2 (6 bases). Germline-derived CDR1 and CDR2 are SNHLY and FYNNEI. This CDR3 contains 19 residues. V gave up 6 bases and J gave up 0 bases, with 21 bases separating them. CDR3 nucleotide sequence: TGTGCCAGCAGGGGACTCTGGACGGTCCGTTACTCTGGGGCCAACGTCCTGACTTTC. It specifies CASRGLWTVRYSGANVLTF.

The rearrangement links TRBV7-7 to TRBJ2-7, with TRBD1 matching 9 bases. Germline V gene sequence: CDR1 SSHAT, CDR2 FNYEAQ (reference sequence). This CDR3 has 21 residues. Trimming took 5 bases from V and 3 from J; bases not matched to a gene: 26. The CDR3 sequence: CASSPTWRDPRTGVDGYEQYF. The CDR3 coding sequence is TGTGCCAGCAGCCCAACATGGAGGGACCCCCGGACAGGGGTAGACGGCTACGAGCAGTACTTC. Combining the CDR3 with reference TRBV7-7 and TRBJ2-7 gives the whole variable domain GAGVSQSPRYKVTKRGQDVTLRCDPISSHATLYWYQQALGQGPEFLTYFNYEAQPDKSGLPSDRFSAERPEGSISTLTIQRTEQRDSAMYRCASSPTWRDPRTGVDGYEQYFGPGTRLTVT.

The rearrangement uses TRBV28 and TRBJ1-2, with D possibly being TRBD1 (5 bases). CDR3 length equals 15 residues. Germline lookup yields CDR1 MDHEN and CDR2 SYDVKM. V lost 4 bases to trimming and J lost 5 bases, with 17 bases between them. In DNA, the CDR3 is TGTGCCAGCAGTTGGGGCATAGAGGACCTTTATGGCTACACCTTC. It encodes CASSWGIEDLYGYTF.

The rearrangement joins TRBV9 to TRBJ2-4, with D perhaps matching TRBD2 (7 bases). CDR1 SGDLS and CDR2 YYNGEE come from the germline V gene. The germline V and J ends were trimmed by 4 bases and 1 base, with 15 bases remaining between them. The CDR3 extends over 16 amino acids. CDR3 residues: CASSTGPGGAKNIQYF. CDR3 bases: TGTGCCAGCAGCACCGGCCCGGGGGGCGCCAAAAACATTCAGTACTTC. The variable domain in full, with the rest retrieved from reference TRBV9 and TRBJ2-4, is DSGVTQTPKHLITATGQRVTLRCSPRSGDLSVYWYQQSLDQGLQFLIQYYNGEERAKGNILERFSAQQFPDLHSELNLSSLELGDSALYFCASSTGPGGAKNIQYFGAGTRLSVL.

The rearrangement joins TRBV10-3 to TRBJ2-7; TRBD2 matches 10 bases. V was pared by 11 bases and J by 3 bases, with 7 bases of the junction left unmatched. The CDR3 extends over 13 amino acids. Germline V gene sequence: CDR1 ENHRY, CDR2 SYGVKD. The CDR3 sequence is CAFQREGRYEQYF. CDR3 in DNA: TGTGCCTTCCAGCGGGAGGGCCGCTACGAGCAGTACTTC.